The T cell receptor (beta chain) under discussion was sequenced for a study of cytomegalovirus exposure and HLA in healthy donors. At the level of the study: Unique TCRs numbering roughly 85 million, obtained from HLA-typed donors, made up an early data release. Study results and caveats: Productive rates of about 87% or about 30% were seen for most TCR beta V segments in an earlier analysis.

PCR used 60 Vbeta primers and 13 Jbeta primers. Produced via immunoSEQ multiplex PCR; TCRdb's table is partial and in-frame only. The data contain about 150,000 clones, around 84% of them singletons. The sample holds a few counts of this clone. Antigen specificity is unknown. What was sequenced was PBMCs. This TCR was sampled from a young woman in good health and CMV-seronegative.

The DNA of the CDR3 is TGTGCCAGTAGTATAGAGGGACAGGGGTACCAGCCCCAGCATTTT. This translates into CASSIEGQGYQPQHF. The chain carries TRBV19 and TRBJ1-5; 10 positions agree with TRBD1. Germline V lookup: CDR1 LNHDA, CDR2 SQIVND (reference sequence). This CDR3 is built from 15 residues. J lost 7 bases, V lost 0 bases, and 3 bases had no gene match.